The 27 T cell receptor beta chains presented below share a single source sample, sequenced in a study of T cells after yellow fever vaccination. Using its own MiXCR run on the 5' RACE reads, TCRdb lists one record per CDR3 protein. Here the sample spans a few hundred thousand distinct CDR3 sequences, around 19% being singletons. The specimen was PBMCs, collected before the yellow fever booster vaccination. These receptors originate from a man between 18 and 35 years old who received the YFV17D yellow fever vaccine.

V and J are TRBV20-1 and TRBJ1-2, with D maybe TRBD1 (5 bases). The CDR3 sequence is 13 residues long. Germline loops: CDR1 DFQATT, CDR2 SNEGSKA (reference sequence). V was shortened by 2 bases and J by 4 bases, with 11 bases between the two germline ends. The CDR3 protein is CSARQDNGYGYTF. The CDR3 DNA is TGCAGTGCTAGACAGGACAACGGCTATGGCTACACCTTC.

Turning to this clonotype: The junction does not match germline at one end; this may be a read error. The rearrangement links TRBV5-1 to TRBJ1-5, with a tentative D call TRBD1 (6 bases). Germline V gene data show CDR1 as SGHRS and CDR2 as YFSETQ. This CDR3 contains 14 residues. CDR3 loop: CASSLGGGLQPQHF. The CDR3 DNA reads TGTGCCAGCAGCTTAGGCGGGGGCCTTCAGCCCCAGCATTTT.

In DNA form, the CDR3 reads TGTGCCAGCAGCTTCGGTCGGGGGGCAAACACTGAAGCTTTCTTT. It codes for CASSFGRGANTEAFF. This chain connects TRBV11-2 to TRBJ1-1, with a tentative D call TRBD1 (6 bases). The CDR3 is made up of 15 amino acids. Germline V lookup: CDR1 SGHAT, CDR2 FQNNGV. The V and J ends lost 3 bases and 2 bases respectively, with 13 bases between them.

This clonotype was counted between two and nine times. The V and J genes are TRBV7-6 and TRBJ2-1, with 7 bases identical to TRBD1. Germline values: CDR1 SGHVS, CDR2 FNYEAQ. The CDR3 contains 15 residues. Losses at the gene ends were 2 bases for V and 3 bases for J; bases not matched to a gene: 4. In DNA form, the CDR3 reads TGTGCCAGCAGCTTACCGGGACAGAGCTACAATGAGCAGTTCTTC. It translates to CASSLPGQSYNEQFF.

There are many counts of this clonotype. This chain uses TRBV6-1 with TRBJ1-1, with a weak D call TRBD1 (5 bases). The ends were cut back, 2 bases at V and 6 bases at J, with 13 bases in the middle. The CDR3 totals 14 residues. Germline loops: CDR1 MNHNS, CDR2 SASEGT. The CDR3 is CASSEYHRTSEAFF. The CDR3 DNA reads as TGTGCCAGCAGTGAATATCACAGGACCTCTGAAGCTTTCTTT.

This clonotype was recorded a few times. This sequence joins TRBV1 and TRBJ2-1. TRBV1 has pseudogene status. The CDR3 has 17 residues. For the CDR3, the DNA is TGCACCAGCAGCCCAGCCGACCGAGCGAGAAACTACAATGAGCAGTTCTTC. Amino acid sequence: CTSSPADRARNYNEQFF.

A few counts support this clonotype. The rearrangement joins TRBV6-6 to TRBJ2-7, with 13 bases lining up with TRBD2. Per the germline V gene, CDR1 is MNHNY and CDR2 is SVGAGI (reference sequence). V was clipped by 6 bases and J by 0 bases; unmatched bases: 11. The CDR3 length is 18 residues. CDR3 DNA: TGTGCCAGCAGCCAAACCTTTGGACTAGCGGGGGCCTCCTACGAGCAGTACTTC. Translation: CASSQTFGLAGASYEQYF.

Only a few counts were recorded for this clonotype. This sequence joins TRBV6-5 and TRBJ2-7, with a tentative D call TRBD1 (6 bases). The CDR3 contains 13 residues. V was trimmed by 0 bases and J by 6 bases, leaving 9 bases between them. CDR1 and CDR2 (germline): MNHEY, SVGAGI. CDR3 DNA: TGTGCCAGCAGTTACTCCGGGACATCCGAGCAGTACTTC. Protein product: CASSYSGTSEQYF.

The chain couples TRBV21-1 to TRBJ2-3; the table's D call, TRBD2, was not checked against the DNA. TRBV21-1 is flagged as a pseudogene. The CDR3 consists of 15 residues. The CDR3 here is CAIPRPLAGEHTQYF. The CDR3 DNA sequence: TGTGCCATCCCCAGACCACTAGCGGGGGAGCATACGCAGTATTTT.

The chain links TRBV5-1 to TRBJ1-2; weak D call: TRBD1 (5 bases). V gave up 7 bases and J gave up 6 bases, with 19 bases separating them. Per the germline V gene, CDR1 is SGHRS and CDR2 is YFSETQ. CDR3 length: 14 amino acids. The CDR3 DNA sequence: TGCGCCAGCGCTACGGGGCAGACCGGACATGGCTACACCTTC. As protein: CASATGQTGHGYTF. The full variable domain, rest sourced from reference TRBV5-1 and TRBJ1-2, is KAGVTQTPRYLIKTRGQQVTLSCSPISGHRSVSWYQQTPGQGLQFLFEYFSETQRNKGNFPGRFSGRQFSNSRSEMNVSTLELGDSALYLCASATGQTGHGYTFGSGTRLTVV.

The CDR3 loop reads CASGHGGEKLFF. DNA for the CDR3: TGCGCCAGCGGACATGGTGGCGAAAAACTGTTTTTT. The chain links TRBV5-1 to TRBJ1-4; D possibly corresponds to TRBD1 (5 bases). The CDR3 length is 12 residues. V was shortened by 7 bases and J by 8 bases, with 12 bases between the two germline ends. The V gene's germline CDR1 is SGHRS and CDR2 YFSETQ. Full variable domain (remainder filled in from reference TRBV5-1 and TRBJ1-4): KAGVTQTPRYLIKTRGQQVTLSCSPISGHRSVSWYQQTPGQGLQFLFEYFSETQRNKGNFPGRFSGRQFSNSRSEMNVSTLELGDSALYLCASGHGGEKLFFGSGTQLSVL.

J is TRBJ1-1 and V is TRBV4-1, with D perhaps TRBD1 (5 bases). The germline CDR1 and CDR2 sequences are MGHRA and YSYEKL. CDR3 length: 17 amino acids. Trimming took 6 bases from V and 1 from J, leaving 21 bases between them. The CDR3 coding sequence is TGCGCCAGCAGTCCCAGTCCCTGGAATCAGGGGAACACTGAAGCTTTCTTT. Translated: CASSPSPWNQGNTEAFF.

The chain combines TRBV7-8 with TRBJ1-2, with D tentatively TRBD1 (5 bases). Germline V CDR1 and CDR2: SGHVS, FQNEAQ. Trimming took off 1 base at V and 8 bases at J, with 20 bases between the two ends. CDR3 length: 16 residues. The CDR3 protein is CASSLELAGGEGGYTF. The CDR3 bases are TGTGCCAGCAGCTTAGAGTTGGCAGGAGGGGAGGGCGGCTACACCTTC.

CDR3: CASSTPAGPSSPLHF. CDR3 DNA: TGTGCCAGCAGCACACCCGCCGGGCCCTCTTCACCCCTCCACTTT. The genes are TRBV7-9 and TRBJ1-6; no definite D call. The CDR3 sequence is 15 residues long. The V gene lost 5 bases and the J gene lost 9 bases, with 17 bases spanning the gap. The germline V gene has CDR1 SEHNR and CDR2 FQNEAQ (reference sequence).

CDR3 region: CASSLATNEKLFF. The CDR3 nucleotides read TGCGCCAGCAGCTTGGCAACTAATGAAAAACTGTTTTTT. The rearrangement joins TRBV5-1 to TRBJ1-4; D gene unclear. Deletions cut 0 bases from V and 0 bases from J, with 0 bases between. Germline CDR1 SGHRS, CDR2 YFSETQ. The CDR3 contains 13 residues.

The rearrangement links TRBV7-2 to TRBJ2-1; 8 nucleotides line up with TRBD2. V was pared by 5 bases and J by 6 bases, with 12 bases of the junction left unmatched. Germline lookup yields CDR1 SGHTA and CDR2 FQGNSA. There are 16 residues in the CDR3. As DNA, the CDR3 is TGTGCCAGCAGCCCAACCCGACCGGGGGGGCCCAATGAGCAGTTCTTC. It codes for CASSPTRPGGPNEQFF.

This clonotype was counted a few times. The V gene is TRBV28, the J gene TRBJ1-1; D is ambiguous. The V gene lost 7 bases and the J gene lost 1 base, with 7 bases spanning the gap. CDR1 is MDHEN, CDR2 SYDVKM, per germline. This CDR3 comprises 12 residues. The CDR3 nucleotides are TGTGCCAGCATGACAAGGAACACTGAAGCTTTCTTT. Residues: CASMTRNTEAFF.

This clonotype came up a few times. The V and J genes are TRBV7-9 and TRBJ1-6; D unresolved. Per germline, CDR1 SEHNR and CDR2 FQNEAQ (reference sequence). Trimming stripped 5 bases from V and 13 bases from J, with 15 bases between. This CDR3 has 13 amino acids. The CDR3 loop is CASSEVGEAPLHF. The CDR3 nucleotides are TGTGCCAGCAGCGAAGTGGGCGAGGCGCCCCTCCACTTT.

The CDR3, as DNA: TGTGCCATCAGTCGACAGCCCCAGTACTTC. Translated, it gives CAISRQPQYF. The V and J genes are TRBV10-3 and TRBJ2-7, with D possibly being TRBD1 (5 bases). This CDR3 contains 10 residues. V was pared by 5 bases and J by 10 bases, with 9 bases between. Germline V gives CDR1 ENHRY, CDR2 SYGVKD.

This rearrangement joins TRBV5-1 to TRBJ2-7; D gene uncertain. This CDR3 has 13 residues. V gave up 0 bases and J gave up 3 bases, with 7 bases separating them. Germline CDR1 SGHRS, CDR2 YFSETQ. Here the CDR3 DNA reads TGCGCCAGCAGCTTGGCTCCAGGCTACGAGCAGTACGTC. As protein: CASSLAPGYEQYV.

In its sample, this clonotype was seen a few times. The chain couples TRBV20-1 to TRBJ2-7, with TRBD1 matching 10 bases. V shed 2 bases, J shed 5 bases, and the junction held 3 bases outside the gene matches. The germline V gene encodes CDR1 DFQATT and CDR2 SNEGSKA (reference sequence). This CDR3 region has 13 residues. This chain's CDR3 is CSARTGQGNEQYF. In DNA form, the CDR3 reads TGCAGTGCTAGAACGGGACAGGGGAACGAGCAGTACTTC.

This clonotype occurred a few times. The chain is built from TRBV7-2 and TRBJ2-1, with 14 positions matching TRBD2. Trimming took 4 bases from V and 1 from J; bases not matched to a gene: 6. The length of the CDR3 is 18 residues. Germline V CDR1 and CDR2: SGHTA, FQGNSA. CDR3 protein: CASSSPGLAGESYNEQFF. The CDR3 DNA reads TGTGCCAGCAGCTCCCCGGGACTAGCGGGGGAATCCTACAATGAGCAGTTCTTC.

The chain combines TRBV20-1 with TRBJ1-2; 8 bases are shared with TRBD1. Per germline, CDR1 DFQATT and CDR2 SNEGSKA (reference sequence). J was trimmed by 5 bases and V by 8 bases; bases with no gene match: 10. This CDR3 comprises 13 residues. CDR3 in amino acids: CSPPVRTGYGYTF. The CDR3 nucleotides are TGCAGTCCCCCGGTGCGGACAGGGTATGGCTACACCTTC.

This clonotype was counted many times. This chain joins TRBV6-5 and TRBJ1-1; a possible D gene is TRBD1 (5 bases). The CDR3 has 12 amino acids. Trimming removed 5 bases from V and 6 bases from J, with 10 bases in between. Germline V gives CDR1 MNHEY, CDR2 SVGAGI. This chain's CDR3 is CASSPGGAEAFF. CDR3 bases: TGTGCCAGCAGTCCGGGGGGTGCTGAAGCTTTCTTT.

In its sample, this clonotype was seen a few times. The rearrangement links TRBV5-1 to TRBJ2-3; TRBD2 matches at 7 bases. CDR1 SGHRS and CDR2 YFSETQ come from the germline V gene. The length of the CDR3 is 16 residues. V lost 4 bases to trimming and J lost 2 bases; unmatched junction nucleotides: 10. CDR3 residues: CASSPAGLGNTDTQYF. The DNA of the CDR3 is TGCGCCAGCAGCCCAGCGGGGCTTGGAAACACAGATACGCAGTATTTT.

This clonotype was seen at least ten times. The rearrangement joins TRBV5-6 to TRBJ2-7, with 9 bases aligning to TRBD2. The germline CDR1 and CDR2 sequences are SGHDT and YYEEEE. The CDR3 covers 15 residues. J gave up 6 bases and V 1 base, and 8 bases lay outside the gene matches. The CDR3 DNA is TGTGCCAGCAGCTTGCTGGCGGGGGGGCCATCCGAGCAGTACGTC. Translating it yields CASSLLAGGPSEQYV.

This clonotype occurred many times. The CDR3 DNA reads as TGTGCCATCAGTGGGGCAGGGCCCTTGCCACTCAACTATGGCTACACCTTC. It encodes CAISGAGPLPLNYGYTF. V gene TRBV10-3 combines with J gene TRBJ1-2, with TRBD1 as a possible D gene (5 bases). The V end was cut by 4 bases, the J end by 2 bases, with 20 bases between. CDR1 ENHRY and CDR2 SYGVKD come from the germline V gene. The CDR3 consists of 17 residues.